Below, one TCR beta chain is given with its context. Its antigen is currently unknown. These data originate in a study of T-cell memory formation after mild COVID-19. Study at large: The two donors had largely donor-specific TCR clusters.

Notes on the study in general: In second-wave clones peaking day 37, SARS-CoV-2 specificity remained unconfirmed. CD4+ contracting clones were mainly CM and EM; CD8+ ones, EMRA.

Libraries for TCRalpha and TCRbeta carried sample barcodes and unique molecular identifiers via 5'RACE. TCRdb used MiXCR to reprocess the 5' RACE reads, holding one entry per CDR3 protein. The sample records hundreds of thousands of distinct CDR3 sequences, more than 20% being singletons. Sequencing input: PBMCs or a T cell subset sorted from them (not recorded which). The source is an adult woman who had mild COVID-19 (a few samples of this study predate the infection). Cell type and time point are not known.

The CDR3 bases are TGTGCCAGCAGTTTTCGGGGACTAGCGGGGTACACCGGGGAGCTGTTTTTT. Translated: CASSFRGLAGYTGELFF. The J gene is TRBJ2-2, the V gene TRBV12-3 or TRBV12-4; 13 bases agree with TRBD2. The CDR3 totals 17 residues. V lost 3 bases and J lost 3; bases outside the gene matches: 4.